These 11 T cell receptor beta chains came from one sample sequenced in a study of T-cell reconstitution after alpha-beta-depleted transplantation in children. Unique molecular identifiers featured in how the TCRbeta library was prepared. Via MiXCR, TCRdb re-called the PCR reads, giving one row per CDR3 protein. Of hundreds of thousands of distinct CDR3 sequences listed, approximately 15% are singletons. This specimen consisted of PBMCs, mostly from graft donor cells, obtained 360 days after TCRalphabeta/CD19-depleted stem cell transplant. The source is a male patient aged 2-15 years who had a stem cell transplant for acute lymphoblastic leukemia, so the T cells may come from the graft donor.

The table lists this clonotype with many counts. V usage is TRBV5-6 and J usage is TRBJ1-2; D unclear. Germline assignment: CDR1 SGHDT and CDR2 YYEEEE. The length of the CDR3 is 16 residues. Trimming shortened V by 2 bases and J by 0 bases, and 14 bases separated the two germline ends. The CDR3 nucleotides are TGTGCCAGCAGCTTACTTGGAGGGAGAGCTAACTATGGCTACACCTTC. Protein: CASSLLGGRANYGYTF.

This clonotype was observed a handful of times. The rearrangement joins TRBV12-3 or TRBV12-4 to TRBJ1-3; D perhaps matches TRBD1 (5 bases). The V end was cut by 7 bases, the J end by 0 bases, with 16 bases between. The CDR3 loop spans 16 amino acids. Written as DNA, the CDR3 is TGTGCCAGCACCTTGGGGCCCAGGGACTCTGGAAACACCATATATTTT. This encodes CASTLGPRDSGNTIYF.

The chain links TRBV28 to TRBJ2-3; 9 nucleotides align to TRBD2. Germline V gene sequence: CDR1 MDHEN, CDR2 SYDVKM. The ends lost 6 bases at V and 6 bases at J; junction bases unmatched: 10. This CDR3 contains 15 residues. In DNA, the CDR3 is TGTGCCAGCAGCGACTGGCGGGAGGGGCCCGATACGCAGTATTTT. Residues: CASSDWREGPDTQYF.

This clonotype has at least ten counts. J is TRBJ1-2 and V is TRBV5-5; a possible D gene is TRBD1 (6 bases). The CDR3 is 17 residues long. CDR1 and CDR2 (germline): SGHKS, YYEKEE (reference sequence). The germline V and J ends were trimmed by 4 bases and 4 bases, with 23 bases remaining between them. This CDR3 is CASSLGRTGSTPYGYTF. The CDR3 DNA reads TGTGCCAGCAGCCTAGGCCGAACAGGGTCAACCCCCTATGGCTACACCTTC.

The chain carries TRBV7-8 and TRBJ2-7, with TRBD1 matching over 9 bases. Germline V gene data show CDR1 as SGHVS and CDR2 as FQNEAQ. This CDR3 region has 13 residues. V shed 5 bases and J 6 bases; nucleotides not matched to a gene: 5. The CDR3, as DNA: TGTGCCAGCAGCACGGGACAGGGAGGCGAGCAGTACTTC. This codes for CASSTGQGGEQYF.

Ten or more counts support this clonotype. The V call is TRBV20-1, the J call TRBJ2-7, with D possibly called TRBD1 or TRBD2 (5 bases each). The CDR3 has 12 amino acids. Germline loops: CDR1 DFQATT, CDR2 SNEGSKA (reference sequence). CDR3 coding DNA: TGCAGCGAGGGAAAGGGGACCTACGAGCAGTACTTC. Protein sequence: CSEGKGTYEQYF.

J is TRBJ2-3 and V is TRBV20-1, with D possibly being TRBD2 (6 bases). In germline, CDR1 is DFQATT, CDR2 SNEGSKA (reference sequence). The V end lost 5 bases, the J end lost 3 bases, and 15 bases lay between the germline ends. CDR3 length equals 14 residues. The CDR3: CSAWWLAKTDTQYF. The DNA of the CDR3 is TGCAGTGCTTGGTGGCTAGCGAAGACAGATACGCAGTATTTT.

V is TRBV6-6 and J is TRBJ2-7; TRBD1 aligns across 7 bases. The J segment lost 6 bases and the V segment lost 6 bases, leaving 8 bases of the junction unmatched. The CDR3 loop spans 13 amino acids. In germline, CDR1 is MNHNY, CDR2 SVGAGI (reference sequence). CDR3 bases: TGTGCCAGCAGGGAAGACAGGGTGGGCGAGCAGTACTTC. This translates into CASREDRVGEQYF.

V is TRBV29-1 and J is TRBJ2-5; perhaps TRBD2 as D (6 bases). This CDR3 contains 13 residues. Per germline, CDR1 SQVTM and CDR2 ANQGSEA. The V end lost 6 bases, the J end lost 2 bases, and 13 bases lay between the germline ends. This CDR3 reads CSVVGTAQETQYF. CDR3 sequence (DNA): TGCAGCGTCGTGGGGACTGCTCAAGAGACCCAGTACTTC. The full variable domain, in which reference TRBV29-1 and TRBJ2-5 provide the parts outside the CDR3, is SAVISQKPSRDICQRGTSLTIQCQVDSQVTMMFWYRQQPGQSLTLIATANQGSEATYESGFVIDKFPISRPNLTFSTLTVSNMSPEDSSIYLCSVVGTAQETQYFGPGTRLLVL.

The rearrangement uses TRBV5-4 and TRBJ2-3, with 8 bases that match TRBD1. This CDR3 region has 15 residues. The V gene end was trimmed by 4 bases and the J gene end by 0 bases; junction bases not matched to a gene: 4. Germline values: CDR1 SGHNT, CDR2 YYREEE (reference sequence). This chain's CDR3 is CASSLWTGSTDTQYF. The CDR3 DNA sequence: TGTGCCAGCAGCCTGTGGACAGGGAGCACAGATACGCAGTATTTT.

The chain is built from TRBV19 and TRBJ1-1; D remains ambiguous. Germline CDR1 and CDR2: LNHDA and SQIVND (reference sequence). This CDR3 is 11 amino acids long. Trimming shortened V by 5 bases and J by 7 bases, and 8 bases separated the two germline ends. In nucleotides, the CDR3 is TGTGCCAGTAGTGCGGGCCTTGAAGCTTTCTTT. Encoded protein: CASSAGLEAFF.